This record looks at one T cell receptor beta chain sequence and its context. The antigen is not known. These data come from a study of T cell responses to AZD1222 COVID-19 vaccine. Study-wide findings and caveats: The donors showed a predominance of white British ancestry and of females, with possible underestimation of clonal diversity. Among AZD1222 vaccinees, only six or seven were seropositive at baseline.

Germline assignment: CDR1 SGHNT and CDR2 YYREEE (reference sequence). This CDR3 spans 16 amino acids. Trimming cost V 2 bases and J 2 bases; bases outside gene matches: 4. Second-dose timings of about 4 or about 12 weeks were pooled. Assay: immunoSEQ multiplex PCR; the TCRdb copy retains only in-frame clones and omits some. The profile shows about 150,000 clones, more than 85% of them singletons. This clonotype originated in an adult who received the AZD1222 COVID-19 vaccine. This sample comprised peripheral blood, obtained 28 days after the second AZD1222 dose. This chain uses TRBV5-4 with TRBJ2-7; 13 positions agree with TRBD2. CDR3 bases: TGTGCCAGCAGCTTCGAACTAGCGGGAGGGACCTACGAGCAGTACTTC. Amino acid sequence: CASSFELAGGTYEQYF.